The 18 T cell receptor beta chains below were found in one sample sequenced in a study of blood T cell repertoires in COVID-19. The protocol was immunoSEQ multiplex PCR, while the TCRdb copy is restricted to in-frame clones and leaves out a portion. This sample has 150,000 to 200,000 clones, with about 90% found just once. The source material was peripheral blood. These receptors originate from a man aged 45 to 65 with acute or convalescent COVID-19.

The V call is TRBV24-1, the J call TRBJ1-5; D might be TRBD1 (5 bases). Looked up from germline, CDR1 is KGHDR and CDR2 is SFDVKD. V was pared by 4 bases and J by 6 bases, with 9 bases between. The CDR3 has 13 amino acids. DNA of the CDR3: TGTGCCACCAGTGAGAATCAGGGTCAGCCCCAGCATTTT. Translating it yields CATSENQGQPQHF.

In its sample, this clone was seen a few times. This CDR3 reads CASSRGFEKLFF. Written as DNA, the CDR3 is TGCGCCAGCAGCAGGGGTTTTGAAAAACTGTTTTTT. The chain links TRBV5-1 to TRBJ1-4; possible D gene TRBD1, 5 bases. CDR1 and CDR2 from the germline V gene are SGHRS and YFSETQ. V was cut by 4 bases and J by 7 bases, with 8 bases left in between. CDR3 size: 12 residues.

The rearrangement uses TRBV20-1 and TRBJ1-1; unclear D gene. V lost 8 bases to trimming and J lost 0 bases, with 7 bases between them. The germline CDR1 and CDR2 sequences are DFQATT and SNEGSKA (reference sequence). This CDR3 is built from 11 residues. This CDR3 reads CSITVNTEAFF. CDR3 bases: TGCAGTATCACAGTGAACACTGAAGCTTTCTTT.

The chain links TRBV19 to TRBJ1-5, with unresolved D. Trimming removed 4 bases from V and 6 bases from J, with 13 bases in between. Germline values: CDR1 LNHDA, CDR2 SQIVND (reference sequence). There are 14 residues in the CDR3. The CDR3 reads CASSTRTRGQPQHF. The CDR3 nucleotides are TGTGCCAGTAGTACCCGGACGCGGGGTCAGCCCCAGCATTTT.

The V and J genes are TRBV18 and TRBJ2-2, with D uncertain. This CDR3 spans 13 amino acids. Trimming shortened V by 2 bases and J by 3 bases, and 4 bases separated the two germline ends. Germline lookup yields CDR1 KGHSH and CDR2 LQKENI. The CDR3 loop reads CASSPDYTGELFF. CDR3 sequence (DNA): TGTGCCAGCTCACCAGACTACACCGGGGAGCTGTTTTTT.

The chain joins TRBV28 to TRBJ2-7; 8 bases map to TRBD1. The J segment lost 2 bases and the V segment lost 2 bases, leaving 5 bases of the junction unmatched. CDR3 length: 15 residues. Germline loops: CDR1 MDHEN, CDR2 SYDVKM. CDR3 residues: CASSLRTGTPYEQYF. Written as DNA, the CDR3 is TGTGCCAGCAGTTTACGGACAGGGACTCCCTACGAGCAGTACTTC.

This CDR3 reads CASSLEGGSSYEQYF. CDR3 in DNA: TGCGCCAGCAGCTTGGAAGGAGGCAGCTCCTACGAGCAGTACTTC. The chain combines TRBV5-1 with TRBJ2-7; D may be TRBD2 (5 bases). Trimming removed 0 bases at V and 0 bases at J, with 10 bases between. Germline-derived CDR1 and CDR2 are SGHRS and YFSETQ. This CDR3 spans 15 amino acids.

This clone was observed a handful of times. This CDR3 is CASSLSRPPLHF. The CDR3 DNA follows: TGTGCCAGCAGCTTATCCCGTCCACCCCTCCACTTT. The genes are TRBV11-2 and TRBJ1-6; unclear D gene. This CDR3 has 12 residues. Germline CDR1 reads SGHAT; CDR2 reads FQNNGV. V was pared by 2 bases and J by 11 bases, with 7 bases between.

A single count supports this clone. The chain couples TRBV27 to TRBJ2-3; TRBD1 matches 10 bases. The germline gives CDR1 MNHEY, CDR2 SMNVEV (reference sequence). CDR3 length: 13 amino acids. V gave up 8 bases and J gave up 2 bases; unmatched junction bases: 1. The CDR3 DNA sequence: TGTGCCAGCGGACAGGGGGACACAGATACGCAGTATTTT. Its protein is CASGQGDTDTQYF.

CDR3 coding DNA: TGTGCCAGCAGTGCGGGTGACACCGGGGAGCTGTTTTTT. It is translated as CASSAGDTGELFF. The V gene is TRBV27, the J gene TRBJ2-2, with D maybe TRBD2 (5 bases). In germline, CDR1 is MNHEY, CDR2 SMNVEV (reference sequence). V lost 5 bases, J lost 3 bases, and 7 bases lay in between. This CDR3 has 13 residues.

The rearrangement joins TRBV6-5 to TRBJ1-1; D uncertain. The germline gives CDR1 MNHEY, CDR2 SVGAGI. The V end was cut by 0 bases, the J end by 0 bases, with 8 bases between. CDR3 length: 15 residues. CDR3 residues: CASSYSAVMNTEAFF. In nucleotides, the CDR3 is TGTGCCAGCAGTTACTCGGCGGTAATGAACACTGAAGCTTTCTTT.

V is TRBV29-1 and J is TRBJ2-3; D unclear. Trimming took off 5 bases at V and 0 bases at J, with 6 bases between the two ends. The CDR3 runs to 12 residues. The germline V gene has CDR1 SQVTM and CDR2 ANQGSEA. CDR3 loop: CSVCSSTDTQYF. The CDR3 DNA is TGCAGCGTTTGCAGTAGCACAGATACGCAGTATTTT.

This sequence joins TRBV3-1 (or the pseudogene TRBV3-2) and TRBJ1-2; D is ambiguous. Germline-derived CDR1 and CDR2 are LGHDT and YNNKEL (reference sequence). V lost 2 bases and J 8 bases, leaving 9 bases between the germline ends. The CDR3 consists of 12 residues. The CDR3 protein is CASSQPGWGYTF. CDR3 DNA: TGTGCCAGCAGCCAACCGGGATGGGGCTACACCTTC.

CDR3 in DNA: TGTGCCACCAGCAGAGAGGGGGGGAACGGCTACACCTTC. Encoded protein: CATSREGGNGYTF. The chain joins TRBV15 to TRBJ1-2; D is perhaps TRBD1 (5 bases). This CDR3 is 13 amino acids long. Per germline, CDR1 LNHNV and CDR2 YYDKDF (reference sequence). V was pared by 0 bases and J by 8 bases, with 10 bases between.

The CDR3, as DNA: TGTGCCAGCAGCCATCCTACGGACTTAAGCTCTGGAAACACCATATATTTT. Translated, it gives CASSHPTDLSSGNTIYF. This rearrangement joins TRBV7-9 to TRBJ1-3; D is unresolved. CDR1 is SEHNR and CDR2 is FQNEAQ in the germline V gene (reference sequence). This CDR3 has 17 amino acids. Trimming took off 5 bases at V and 0 bases at J, with 17 bases between the two ends.

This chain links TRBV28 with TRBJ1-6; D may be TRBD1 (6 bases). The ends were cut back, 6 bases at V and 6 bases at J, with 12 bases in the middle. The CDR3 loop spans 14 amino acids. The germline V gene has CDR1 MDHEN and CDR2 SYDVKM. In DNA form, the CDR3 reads TGTGCCAGCAGGATACAGGGAACTAATTCACCCCTCCACTTT. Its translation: CASRIQGTNSPLHF. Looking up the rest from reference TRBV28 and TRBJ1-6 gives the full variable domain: DVKVTQSSRYLVKRTGEKVFLECVQDMDHENMFWYRQDPGLGLRLIYFSYDVKMKEKGDIPEGYSVSREKKERFSLILESASTNQTSMYLCASRIQGTNSPLHFGNGTRLTVT.

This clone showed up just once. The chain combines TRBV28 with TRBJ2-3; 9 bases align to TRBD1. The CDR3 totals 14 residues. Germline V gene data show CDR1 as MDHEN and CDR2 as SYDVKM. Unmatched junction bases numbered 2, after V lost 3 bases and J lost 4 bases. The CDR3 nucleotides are TGTGCCAGCAGTTTGGGACAGGGAGCAGATACGCAGTATTTT. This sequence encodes CASSLGQGADTQYF.

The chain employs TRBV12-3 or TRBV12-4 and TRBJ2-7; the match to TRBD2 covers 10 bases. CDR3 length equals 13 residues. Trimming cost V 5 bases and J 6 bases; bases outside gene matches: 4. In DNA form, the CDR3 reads TGTGCCAGCAGTCCGGGACTAGCGTCCGAGCAGTACGTC. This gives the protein CASSPGLASEQYV.